The 24 T cell receptor beta chains listed next were all sequenced from one sample in a study of cytomegalovirus exposure and HLA in healthy donors. The PCR contained 60 Vbeta and 13 Jbeta primers. Measured with immunoSEQ multiplex PCR; TCRdb has only the in-frame clones, and not every one. Across 75,000 to 90,000 clones, the top ten clones capture 1.4% to 1.5% of the sample. Sequenced material: PBMCs. These receptor sequences come from a woman aged 60 to 75 in good health and CMV-seronegative.

The chain is built from TRBV7-2 and TRBJ1-1, with D possibly matching TRBD1 (5 bases). V lost 5 bases and J 5 bases, leaving 15 bases between the germline ends. Germline CDR1 SGHTA, CDR2 FQGNSA. The CDR3 spans 14 residues. CDR3: CASSQTAGRTEAFF. The CDR3 bases are TGTGCCAGCAGCCAGACGGCAGGGCGGACTGAAGCTTTCTTT.

Of note for this clone: The junction departs from germline at one end; a sequencing error may be responsible. The rearrangement uses TRBV7-9 and TRBJ2-5; 11 positions agree with TRBD2. The CDR3 spans 11 residues. CDR1 and CDR2 (germline): SEHNR, FQNEAQ (reference sequence). CDR3 residues: CASSVGLAENF. The CDR3, as DNA: TGTGCCAGCAGCGTGGGACTAGCGGAAAACTTC.

The chain carries TRBV19 and TRBJ2-7; perhaps TRBD1 as D (6 bases). V was pared by 4 bases and J by 3 bases, with 16 bases between. The CDR3 runs to 15 residues. CDR1 and CDR2 (germline): LNHDA, SQIVND (reference sequence). Written as DNA, the CDR3 is TGTGCCAGTAGTACGAGGGGGTCCGGTTACTACGAGCAGTACTTC. It codes for CASSTRGSGYYEQYF.

The CDR3 nucleotides read TGTGCCAGCAGTACCGACCTCCGGGACAGACACTCCTACGAGCAGTACTTC. Protein product: CASSTDLRDRHSYEQYF. The V call is TRBV27, the J call TRBJ2-7, with 7 bases lining up with TRBD1. This CDR3 spans 17 amino acids. V shed 5 bases, J shed 0 bases, and the junction held 13 bases outside the gene matches. CDR1 and CDR2 (germline): MNHEY, SMNVEV (reference sequence).

The chain is built from TRBV5-1 and TRBJ2-3; 7 positions match TRBD2. Germline V lookup: CDR1 SGHRS, CDR2 YFSETQ. This CDR3 has 15 residues. Trimming took 0 bases from V and 4 from J; bases not matched to a gene: 5. The CDR3 nucleotides read TGCGCCAGCAGCTTGGGGATAGCGGGTGCAGATACGCAGTATTTT. Protein: CASSLGIAGADTQYF.

The rearrangement joins TRBV7-9 to TRBJ2-2; no clear D gene. Deletions cut 4 bases from V and 0 bases from J, with 9 bases between. The CDR3 length is 15 residues. Germline V gene sequence: CDR1 SEHNR, CDR2 FQNEAQ (reference sequence). CDR3 bases: TGTGCCAGCAGCTCCCGACATCCGAACACCGGGGAGCTGTTTTTT. This sequence encodes CASSSRHPNTGELFF.

The rearrangement links TRBV7-2 to TRBJ2-7; TRBD1 matches 7 bases. Germline lookup yields CDR1 SGHTA and CDR2 FQGNSA. V was clipped by 1 base and J by 4 bases; unmatched bases: 7. The CDR3 contains 15 residues. The CDR3 DNA follows: TGTGCCAGCAGCTTAGTTGACAGGGTACAGTACGAGCAGTACTTC. Residues: CASSLVDRVQYEQYF.

The chain couples TRBV5-1 to TRBJ2-3; 7 nucleotides align to TRBD1. This CDR3 contains 16 residues. After removal of 0 bases from V and 2 bases from J, the junction contained 6 bases not matched to a gene. Germline CDR1 reads SGHRS; CDR2 reads YFSETQ. The CDR3 loop is CASSLDIGGSTDTQYF. CDR3 coding DNA: TGCGCCAGCAGCTTGGATATAGGGGGCTCCACAGATACGCAGTATTTT. Complete variable domain (other parts from reference TRBV5-1 and TRBJ2-3): KAGVTQTPRYLIKTRGQQVTLSCSPISGHRSVSWYQQTPGQGLQFLFEYFSETQRNKGNFPGRFSGRQFSNSRSEMNVSTLELGDSALYLCASSLDIGGSTDTQYFGPGTRLTVL.

The chain carries TRBV14 and TRBJ2-1, with 10 bases aligning to TRBD2. The length of the CDR3 is 15 residues. Looked up from germline, CDR1 is SGHDN and CDR2 is FVKESK. After removal of 3 bases from V and 6 bases from J, the junction contained 5 bases not matched to a gene. CDR3 sequence (DNA): TGTGCCAGCAGCCATCTAGCGGGAGTTCCCAATGAGCAGTTCTTC. Translating it yields CASSHLAGVPNEQFF.

The V call is TRBV28, the J call TRBJ1-6, with 7 bases identical to TRBD1. The V segment lost 5 bases and the J segment 4 bases; nucleotides outside the gene matches: 5. Germline CDR1 and CDR2: MDHEN and SYDVKM. CDR3 length equals 15 residues. CDR3 in amino acids: CASSGDSLYNSPLHF. The CDR3 DNA reads as TGTGCCAGCAGTGGGGACAGCCTATATAATTCACCCCTCCACTTT.

The chain links TRBV2 to TRBJ2-2, with D perhaps matching TRBD2 (5 bases). The CDR3 consists of 14 residues. Germline V gives CDR1 SNHLY, CDR2 FYNNEI. The V end lost 6 bases, the J end lost 5 bases, and 13 bases lay between the germline ends. The CDR3 coding sequence is TGTGCCAGCAGCGCAATTAGAGGGACCGGGGAGCTGTTTTTT. Residues: CASSAIRGTGELFF.

CDR3 nucleotides: TGTGCCAGCAGTGAAGGGGGGATCTCAAAGGACTATGGCTACACCTTC. Translation: CASSEGGISKDYGYTF. The chain couples TRBV25-1 to TRBJ1-2; D possibly corresponds to TRBD1 (5 bases). V lost 2 bases and J 3 bases, leaving 16 bases between the germline ends. The CDR3 loop spans 16 amino acids. In germline, CDR1 is MGHDK, CDR2 SYGVNS.

This sequence joins TRBV29-1 and TRBJ1-1; D unclear. The CDR3 runs to 10 residues. Germline V gives CDR1 SQVTM, CDR2 ANQGSEA. Trimming shortened V by 7 bases and J by 3 bases, and 6 bases separated the two germline ends. The CDR3 loop is CSAGDTEAFF. The CDR3 DNA is TGCAGCGCCGGGGACACTGAAGCTTTCTTT.

The J gene is TRBJ2-2, the V gene TRBV19; TRBD1 aligns across 10 bases. The V and J ends lost 7 bases and 7 bases, in that order; junction bases with no gene match: 12. The CDR3 sequence is 16 residues long. The germline gives CDR1 LNHDA, CDR2 SQIVND (reference sequence). CDR3 residues: CASTRGADRGYGELFF. The CDR3 DNA reads as TGTGCCAGTACCAGGGGGGCGGACAGGGGGTACGGGGAGCTGTTTTTT.

V and J are TRBV13 and TRBJ1-2; 9 bases agree with TRBD1. V shed 0 bases and J 8 bases; nucleotides not matched to a gene: 13. Germline CDR1 PRHDT, CDR2 FYEKMQ (reference sequence). The CDR3 totals 17 residues. This CDR3 reads CASSLGLTGGASGGYTF. DNA of the CDR3: TGTGCCAGCAGCTTAGGCCTTACAGGGGGCGCTTCCGGCGGCTACACCTTC.

The chain is built from TRBV5-4 and TRBJ2-5, with TRBD2 matching over 14 bases. The DNA end favors TRBJ2-7, so the J call may be wrong. This CDR3 contains 15 residues. Per the germline V gene, CDR1 is SGHNT and CDR2 is YYREEE (reference sequence). The DNA of the CDR3 is TGTGCCAGCAGCTTGGGGGGACTAGCGGGGGTCGAGCAGTACTTC. This gives the protein CASSLGGLAGVEQYF.

The chain has TRBV2 and TRBJ1-1; TRBD1 matches 9 bases. The V gene's germline CDR1 is SNHLY and CDR2 FYNNEI. With 7 bases clipped from V and 4 bases from J, the junction kept 4 bases outside the gene matches. The CDR3 has 13 amino acids. The CDR3 DNA reads TGTGCCAGCACTAGGACAGGGGCCACTGAAGCTTTCTTT. Its translation is CASTRTGATEAFF.

The rearrangement joins TRBV5-6 to TRBJ2-3, with D unresolved. Germline CDR1 and CDR2: SGHDT and YYEEEE. The CDR3 loop spans 13 amino acids. Trimming left V 1 base short and J 0 bases short, with 3 bases between. CDR3 loop: CASSLTSTDTQYF. The CDR3 coding sequence is TGTGCCAGCAGCTTGACTAGCACAGATACGCAGTATTTT.

The V call is TRBV28, the J call TRBJ1-2, with D unresolved. V lost 3 bases, J lost 1 base, and 9 bases lay in between. The CDR3 loop spans 14 amino acids. CDR1 MDHEN and CDR2 SYDVKM come from the germline V gene. This CDR3 is CASSFLSVNYGYTF. The CDR3 DNA is TGTGCCAGCAGTTTTTTGTCTGTTAACTATGGCTACACCTTC.

The chain uses TRBV9 and TRBJ2-7, with 9 bases matching TRBD2. Looked up from germline, CDR1 is SGDLS and CDR2 is YYNGEE. This CDR3 has 15 amino acids. Losses at the gene ends were 0 bases for V and 3 bases for J; bases not matched to a gene: 4. The CDR3 nucleotides read TGTGCCAGCAGCGTAGAGATAGCGGGAGTCTACGAGCAGTACTTC. Protein product: CASSVEIAGVYEQYF. Combining the CDR3 with reference TRBV9 and TRBJ2-7 gives the whole variable domain DSGVTQTPKHLITATGQRVTLRCSPRSGDLSVYWYQQSLDQGLQFLIQYYNGEERAKGNILERFSAQQFPDLHSELNLSSLELGDSALYFCASSVEIAGVYEQYFGPGTRLTVT.

V gene TRBV28 combines with J gene TRBJ1-2; 7 bases agree with TRBD1. V dropped 6 bases and J dropped 3; count of bases not matched to a gene: 13. Germline CDR1 and CDR2: MDHEN and SYDVKM. The CDR3 totals 16 residues. The CDR3 is CASSTPGQLPDYGYTF. DNA of the CDR3: TGTGCCAGCAGCACCCCGGGACAGCTACCAGACTATGGCTACACCTTC.

V usage is TRBV6-6 and J usage is TRBJ1-5, with D hard to call. The CDR3 is 13 residues long. The germline V gene has CDR1 MNHNY and CDR2 SVGAGI (reference sequence). Trimming took 0 bases from V and 7 from J, leaving 7 bases between them. The CDR3 here is CASSYSVGQPQHF. Written as DNA, the CDR3 is TGTGCCAGCAGTTACTCGGTGGGCCAGCCCCAGCATTTT.

The rearrangement uses TRBV4-2 and TRBJ2-2; TRBD2 agrees at 11 bases. CDR3 length: 18 residues. With 6 bases clipped from V and 5 bases from J, the junction kept 14 bases outside the gene matches. The germline CDR1 and CDR2 sequences are LGHNA and YNFKEQ. DNA of the CDR3: TGTGCCAGCAGTCTTCGGGGACTAGCGGAGGGGAGAACCGGGGAGCTGTTTTTT. It encodes CASSLRGLAEGRTGELFF.

CDR3 amino acids: CASSYGQGASYEQYF. The CDR3 nucleotides read TGTGCCAGCAGTTATGGGCAGGGGGCCTCCTACGAGCAGTACTTC. The genes are TRBV6-6 and TRBJ2-7; 8 positions match TRBD1. The V and J ends lost 3 bases and 0 bases, in that order; junction bases with no gene match: 4. This CDR3 has 15 residues. Germline lookup yields CDR1 MNHNY and CDR2 SVGAGI (reference sequence).